This T cell receptor (beta chain) originates from a study of T cells after yellow fever vaccination. This clonotype appeared a few times. Each CDR3 protein is one row after TCRdb ran MiXCR on the 5' RACE reads. The data show a few hundred thousand distinct CDR3 sequences, with roughly 4% seen just once and less than 25% held by the top ten. The origin of this receptor is a man aged 18 to 35 who received the YFV17D yellow fever vaccine. The starting material was PBMCs, obtained on the day of the yellow fever booster vaccination.

The CDR3 coding sequence is TGTGCCAGCAGTCCACAGGCCATGAACACTGAAGCTTTCTTT. Its translation: CASSPQAMNTEAFF. The chain uses TRBV12-3 or TRBV12-4 and TRBJ1-1; D possibly corresponds to TRBD1 (5 bases). Trimming removed 5 bases from V and 0 bases from J, with 10 bases in between. This CDR3 region has 14 residues.